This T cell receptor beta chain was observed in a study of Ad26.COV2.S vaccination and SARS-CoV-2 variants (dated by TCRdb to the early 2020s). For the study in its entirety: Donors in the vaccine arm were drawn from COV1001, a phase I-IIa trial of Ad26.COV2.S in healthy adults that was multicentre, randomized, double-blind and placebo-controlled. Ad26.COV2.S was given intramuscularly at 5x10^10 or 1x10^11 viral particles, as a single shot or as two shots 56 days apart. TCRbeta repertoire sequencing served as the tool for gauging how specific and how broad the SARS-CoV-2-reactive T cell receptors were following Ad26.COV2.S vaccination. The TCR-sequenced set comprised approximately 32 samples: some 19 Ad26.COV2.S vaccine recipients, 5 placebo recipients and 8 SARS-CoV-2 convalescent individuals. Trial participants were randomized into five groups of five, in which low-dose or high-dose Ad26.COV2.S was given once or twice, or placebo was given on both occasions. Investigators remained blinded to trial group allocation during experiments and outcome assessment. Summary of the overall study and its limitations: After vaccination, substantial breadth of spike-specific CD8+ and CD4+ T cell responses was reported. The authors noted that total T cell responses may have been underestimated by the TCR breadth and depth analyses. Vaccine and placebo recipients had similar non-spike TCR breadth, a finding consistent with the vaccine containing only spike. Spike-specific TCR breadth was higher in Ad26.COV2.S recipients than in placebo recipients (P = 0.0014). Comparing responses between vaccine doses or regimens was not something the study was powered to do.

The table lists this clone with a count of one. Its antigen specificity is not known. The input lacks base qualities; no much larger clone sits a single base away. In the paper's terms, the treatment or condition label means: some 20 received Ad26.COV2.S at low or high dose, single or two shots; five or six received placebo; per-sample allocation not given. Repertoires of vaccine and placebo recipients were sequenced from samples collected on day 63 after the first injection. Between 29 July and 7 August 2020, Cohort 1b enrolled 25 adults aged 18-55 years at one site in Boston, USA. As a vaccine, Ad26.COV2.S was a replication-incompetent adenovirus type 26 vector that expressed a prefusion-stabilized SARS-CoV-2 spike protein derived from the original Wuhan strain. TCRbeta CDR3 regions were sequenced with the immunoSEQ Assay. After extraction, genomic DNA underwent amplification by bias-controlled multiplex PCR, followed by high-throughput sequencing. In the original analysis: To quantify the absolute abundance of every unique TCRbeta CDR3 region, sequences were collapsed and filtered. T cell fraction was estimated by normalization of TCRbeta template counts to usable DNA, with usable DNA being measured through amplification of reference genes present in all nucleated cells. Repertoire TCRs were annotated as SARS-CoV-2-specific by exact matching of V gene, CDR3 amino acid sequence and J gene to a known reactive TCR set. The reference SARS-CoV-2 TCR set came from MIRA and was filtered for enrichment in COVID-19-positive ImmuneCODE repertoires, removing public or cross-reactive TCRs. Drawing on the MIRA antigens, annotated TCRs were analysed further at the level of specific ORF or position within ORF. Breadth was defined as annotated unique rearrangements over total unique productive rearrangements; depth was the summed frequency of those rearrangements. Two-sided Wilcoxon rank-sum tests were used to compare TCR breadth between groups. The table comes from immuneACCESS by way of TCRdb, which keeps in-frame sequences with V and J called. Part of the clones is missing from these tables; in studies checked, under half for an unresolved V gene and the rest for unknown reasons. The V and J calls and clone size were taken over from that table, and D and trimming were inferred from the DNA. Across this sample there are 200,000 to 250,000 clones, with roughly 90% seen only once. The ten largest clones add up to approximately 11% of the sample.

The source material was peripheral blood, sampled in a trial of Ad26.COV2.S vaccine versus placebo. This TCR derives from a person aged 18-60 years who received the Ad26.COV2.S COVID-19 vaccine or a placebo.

The nucleotide sequence is given as TGTGCCAGCAAGACCCCAGGGGAAGGCAATCAGCCCCAGCATTTT. This is translated as CASKTPGEGNQPQHF. The sequence joins TRBV5-8 to TRBJ1-5, and TRBD1 may be the D gene, going by 6 matching bases. Relative to germline, V is 6 bases shorter and J is 2 bases shorter, with 15 bases between their ends. The germline V gene provides CDR1 SGHTS and CDR2 YDEGEE. From its cysteine to its phenylalanine, the CDR3 spans 15 amino acids. The sequence is cut down to CDR3 DNA, 45 bases in frame from base 1.